The rows below give T cell receptor beta chains drawn from one sample of a study of OX40 agonist ivuxolimab in advanced cancers. Here immunoSEQ multiplex PCR was the method, and the copy in TCRdb shows in-frame clones only, minus some. The sample lists 60,000 to 70,000 clones, 80% to 90% seen once, with about 1% in the top ten. The specimen comprised CD4+ or CD8+ T cells sorted from blood, sampled in a trial of the OX40 agonist ivuxolimab. The receptors were sampled from an adult with an advanced solid tumor such as melanoma, head and neck, liver or kidney cancer. Both conserved end residues are part of each CDR3.

>TRBJ2-5|TRBV6-1
CASGAGGRETQYF
>TRBJ2-5|TRBV10-1
CASSDGPGQETQYF
>TRBJ2-5|TRBV28
CASSLGGGRSQETQYF
>TRBJ1-1|TRBV6-6
CASSYSAQGTEAFF
>TRBJ1-1|TRBV27
CASSSAGGKVNTEAFF
>TRBJ2-3|TRBV6-5
CASSLSGRGTDTQYF
>TRBJ1-5|TRBV19
CASSLDRGNQHF
>TRBJ1-1|TRBV30
CAWTSQGFTEAFF
>TRBJ2-7|TRBV15
CATSRDRQGYYEQYF
>TRBJ1-1|TRBV28
CASRPAEATEAFF
>TRBJ2-7|TRBV6-5
CASSYSGEQYF
>TRBJ2-3|TRBV27
CASSSGLAASTDTQYF
>TRBJ2-6|TRBV11-1
CASRPTSAGANVLTF
>TRBJ1-1|TRBV6-5
CASSGHRDTEAFF
>TRBJ2-7|TRBV11-3
CASSPATSDYYEQYF
>TRBJ1-2|TRBV2
CASSPSGQASNYGYTF